Each of the 27 T cell receptor beta chains below was sequenced from the same sample in a study of T cells after yellow fever vaccination. TCRdb reprocessed the 5' RACE reads with MiXCR, giving one entry per CDR3 protein. The table includes about 340,000 distinct CDR3 sequences, around 3.9% detected once. Sequenced here: PBMCs, sampled 5 days after the yellow fever booster vaccination. These receptors all come from a man aged 18 to 29 who received the YFV17D yellow fever vaccine.

This clonotype was detected only a few times. The gene calls are TRBV19 and TRBJ1-5; TRBD1 matches 8 bases. From germline, CDR1 is LNHDA and CDR2 SQIVND (reference sequence). Trimming cost V 4 bases and J 7 bases; bases outside gene matches: 9. The CDR3 totals 15 residues. The DNA for the CDR3 is TGTGCCAGTAGTACCCAAGGGACAGGAGGACAGCCCCAGCATTTT. Its protein is CASSTQGTGGQPQHF.

This clonotype was counted at least ten times. The CDR3 region is CASIDPGASSYNEQFF. In DNA, the CDR3 is TGTGCCAGCATCGACCCAGGGGCCAGCTCCTACAATGAGCAGTTCTTC. This chain uses TRBV2 with TRBJ2-1, with D tentatively TRBD1 (6 bases). This CDR3 comprises 16 residues. CDR1 and CDR2 (germline): SNHLY, FYNNEI. V shed 7 bases and J shed 0 bases, with 16 bases lying between them.

This clonotype has ten or more counts. This chain uses TRBV12-3 or TRBV12-4 with TRBJ2-3; 8 bases map to TRBD1. Losses at the gene ends were 6 bases for V and 0 bases for J; bases not matched to a gene: 2. This CDR3 is 14 amino acids long. The CDR3 DNA sequence: TGTGCCAGCAGCCGACAGGGGAGCACAGATACGCAGTATTTT. This encodes CASSRQGSTDTQYF.

This clonotype was observed many times. The genes are TRBV7-2 and TRBJ1-2, with TRBD1 identical over 7 bases. The germline V gene has CDR1 SGHTA and CDR2 FQGNSA. This CDR3 region has 13 residues. V was pared by 6 bases and J by 3 bases, with 4 bases of the junction left unmatched. The CDR3 DNA sequence: TGTGCCAGCAGTATAGGGACAGACTATGGCTACACCTTC. Protein: CASSIGTDYGYTF.

There are a few counts of this clonotype. CDR3 bases: TGCGCCAGCAGCTTGTGGTACAGTTCAAGCTCCTACGAGCAGTACTTC. Translated, it gives CASSLWYSSSSYEQYF. The rearrangement joins TRBV5-1 to TRBJ2-7; D gene ambiguous. The CDR3 consists of 16 residues. Germline loops: CDR1 SGHRS, CDR2 YFSETQ. Trimming pared 1 base from V and 0 bases from J, leaving 14 bases between.

This clonotype has ten or more counts. The chain employs TRBV6-5 and TRBJ2-4, with D perhaps TRBD1 or TRBD2 (5 bases each). The CDR3 spans 11 residues. V lost 6 bases, J lost 14 bases, and 14 bases lay in between. Germline CDR1 is MNHEY and CDR2 is SVGAGI. CDR3 region: CASRLGDEEYF. The DNA for the CDR3 is TGTGCCAGCAGGTTAGGGGACGAGGAGTACTTC.

V usage is TRBV5-6 and J usage is TRBJ2-1; D is ambiguous. The V gene lost 2 bases and the J gene lost 6 bases, with 12 bases spanning the gap. The CDR3 sequence is 14 residues long. Germline values: CDR1 SGHDT, CDR2 YYEEEE. The CDR3 spells CASSFGRLGNEQFF. The DNA of the CDR3 is TGTGCCAGCAGCTTTGGTAGGTTGGGCAATGAGCAGTTCTTC.

The gene calls are TRBV27 and TRBJ1-5, with TRBD1 matching 7 bases. This CDR3 is built from 15 residues. Germline lookup yields CDR1 MNHEY and CDR2 SMNVEV (reference sequence). The junction had 10 bases not matched to a gene; V was cut back by 6 bases and J by 5 bases. CDR3: CASSSGQRWDQPQHF. The CDR3 nucleotides are TGTGCCAGCAGCTCGGGACAGCGATGGGATCAGCCCCAGCATTTT.

This clonotype was seen a few times. The gene calls are TRBV2 and TRBJ2-3, with 7 bases aligning to TRBD1. With V trimmed by 6 bases and J by 5 bases, 14 bases remained unmatched. The CDR3 contains 16 residues. Germline assignment: CDR1 SNHLY and CDR2 FYNNEI. The CDR3 DNA follows: TGTGCCAGCAGATATTTACAGCAGGGGGTTGGAGATACGCAGTATTTT. Protein: CASRYLQQGVGDTQYF.

This clonotype was detected a few times. This sequence joins TRBV27 and TRBJ2-2, with 7 bases matching TRBD2. CDR3 size: 15 residues. CDR1 is MNHEY and CDR2 is SMNVEV in the germline V gene (reference sequence). J was trimmed by 4 bases and V by 4 bases; bases with no gene match: 6. Written as DNA, the CDR3 is TGTGCCAGCAGTTCCACCTCTAGCGGCACCGGGGAGCTGTTTTTT. Translated, it gives CASSSTSSGTGELFF.

This clonotype was recorded many times. This chain links TRBV28 with TRBJ2-7; TRBD1 agrees at 10 bases. V shed 5 bases, J shed 2 bases, and the junction held 9 bases outside the gene matches. Germline V gene lookup returns CDR1 MDHEN and CDR2 SYDVKM. This CDR3 contains 16 residues. The CDR3 DNA sequence: TGTGCCAGCAGTGGCGGTCGGGGGACAGGGGCCTACGAGCAGTACGTC. Translation: CASSGGRGTGAYEQYV.

In this sample, this clonotype turned up a few times. V gene TRBV5-1 combines with J gene TRBJ2-2; 8 nucleotides line up with TRBD1. CDR1 and CDR2 (germline): SGHRS, YFSETQ. Trimming took 3 bases from V and 1 from J; bases not matched to a gene: 2. The CDR3 sequence is 15 residues long. This CDR3 is CASSWTGKNTGELFF. Here the CDR3 DNA reads TGCGCCAGCAGCTGGACAGGGAAGAACACCGGGGAGCTGTTTTTT.

Only a few counts were recorded for this clonotype. The V and J genes are TRBV5-1 and TRBJ2-5; tentative D call: TRBD2 (6 bases). Germline values: CDR1 SGHRS, CDR2 YFSETQ. CDR3 size: 14 residues. With 3 bases removed from V and 5 bases from J, the gap between germline ends came to 14 bases. The CDR3 region has the DNA TGCGCCAGCAGCTGGGACTCCGTGGTGGAGACCCAGTACTTC. As protein: CASSWDSVVETQYF.

By share, this clonotype counts as large (0.1 to 1%). The chain is built from TRBV9 and TRBJ2-3; possibly TRBD2 for D (5 bases). The V gene lost 7 bases and the J gene lost 3 bases, with 18 bases spanning the gap. CDR1 is SGDLS and CDR2 is YYNGEE in the germline V gene. This CDR3 is built from 15 residues. The CDR3 DNA sequence: TGTGCCAGCTCCTCCTCGGGTAGCGCGACAGATACGCAGTATTTT. Translation gives CASSSSGSATDTQYF.

This clonotype was seen ten or more times. The genes are TRBV20-1 and TRBJ2-1; no reliable D call. The CDR3 spans 12 residues. CDR1 and CDR2 (germline): DFQATT, SNEGSKA (reference sequence). V shed 5 bases and J shed 7 bases, with 12 bases lying between them. CDR3 nucleotide sequence: TGCAGTGCTCCTAGGTCGGATAATGAGCAGTTCTTC. This gives the protein CSAPRSDNEQFF.

This clonotype was seen a few times. The V gene is TRBV7-8, the J gene TRBJ2-7, with no clear D. The CDR3 is 14 amino acids. Germline CDR1 SGHVS, CDR2 FQNEAQ. V dropped 2 bases and J dropped 4 bases, with 12 bases sitting between them. The DNA for the CDR3 is TGTGCCAGCAGCTTACTAGGAGAAATGTACGAGCAGTACGTC. Translating gives CASSLLGEMYEQYV.

This clonotype occurred a few times. CDR3 amino acids: CASMDRGLGNQPQHF. CDR3 in DNA: TGTGCCAGTATGGACAGGGGACTGGGCAATCAGCCCCAGCATTTT. The chain links TRBV6-5 to TRBJ1-5; 9 nucleotides agree with TRBD1. CDR1 is MNHEY and CDR2 is SVGAGI in the germline V gene. This CDR3 region has 15 residues. The ends lost 9 bases at V and 2 bases at J; junction bases unmatched: 8.

This chain links TRBV7-2 with TRBJ1-2; TRBD1 might be the D (5 bases). Trimming took off 4 bases at V and 4 bases at J, with 13 bases between the two ends. Germline loops: CDR1 SGHTA, CDR2 FQGNSA. The CDR3 spans 14 residues. The CDR3 loop reads CASSSTGWTYGYTF. CDR3 coding DNA: TGTGCCAGCAGCTCCACAGGTTGGACCTATGGCTACACCTTC.

This clonotype has more than one count but fewer than ten. The CDR3 DNA sequence: TGTGCCAGCAGCCTGGAGCGAGTAGGTCAGCCCCAGCATTTT. This sequence encodes CASSLERVGQPQHF. The J gene is TRBJ1-5, the V gene TRBV6-5; D is unclear. The V gene's germline CDR1 is MNHEY and CDR2 SVGAGI. The CDR3 loop spans 14 amino acids. Between the trimmed V and J ends, which lost 6 bases and 6 bases, there was a span of 15 bases.

This clonotype was counted many times. V gene TRBV4-2 combines with J gene TRBJ2-5; D not certain. The germline V and J ends were trimmed by 6 bases and 3 bases, with 8 bases remaining between them. Germline CDR1 LGHNA, CDR2 YNFKEQ. There are 12 residues in the CDR3. The CDR3 nucleotides read TGTGCCAGCAGTCACTGGAAAGAGACCCAGTACTTC. It specifies CASSHWKETQYF.

This chain joins TRBV5-1 and TRBJ2-7, with a possible D match to TRBD2 (7 bases). Trimming took 4 bases from V and 2 from J, leaving 16 bases between them. CDR3 length: 15 residues. The germline V gene encodes CDR1 SGHRS and CDR2 YFSETQ. CDR3 in DNA: TGCGCCAGCAGCCCCGCCCCCGGGGGGCCCTACGAGCAGTACTTC. Translation gives CASSPAPGGPYEQYF.

The chain is built from TRBV7-3 and TRBJ2-2; tentative D call: TRBD1 (6 bases). Trimming shortened V by 1 base and J by 0 bases, and 18 bases separated the two germline ends. Germline V gene data show CDR1 as SGHTA and CDR2 as FQGTGA. The CDR3 sequence is 19 residues long. This chain's CDR3 is CASSLMGLVGTPNTGELFF. The CDR3 DNA reads TGTGCCAGCAGCTTAATGGGTCTGGTGGGGACACCGAACACCGGGGAGCTGTTTTTT.

The J gene is TRBJ1-6, the V gene TRBV27; 7 bases are a match to TRBD1. The V gene end was trimmed by 6 bases and the J gene end by 7 bases; junction bases not matched to a gene: 15. This CDR3 is built from 17 residues. Germline CDR1 is MNHEY and CDR2 is SMNVEV (reference sequence). CDR3 DNA: TGTGCCAGCAGCGTGAAACAGGGGTTGGGGTCCAATTCACCCCTCCACTTT. Its translation is CASSVKQGLGSNSPLHF.

This clonotype turned up a few times. This rearrangement joins TRBV20-1 to TRBJ1-3, with 7 bases lining up with TRBD1. The trim removed 5 bases at V and 0 bases at J, leaving 4 bases unmatched. The CDR3 has 14 residues. Germline assignment: CDR1 DFQATT and CDR2 SNEGSKA (reference sequence). Here the CDR3 reads CSAWDSLSGNTIYF. CDR3 nucleotide sequence: TGCAGTGCTTGGGACAGCCTCTCTGGAAACACCATATATTTT.

The V and J genes are TRBV7-6 and TRBJ1-6; TRBD1 is a possible D gene (5 bases). Germline values: CDR1 SGHVS, CDR2 FNYEAQ. With 1 base removed from V and 6 bases from J, the gap between germline ends came to 13 bases. CDR3 length: 16 amino acids. CDR3 loop: CASSLVFGGSNSPLHF. CDR3 nucleotides: TGTGCCAGCAGCTTAGTATTTGGGGGGTCTAATTCACCCCTCCACTTT.

This clonotype was seen at least ten times. V and J are TRBV5-1 and TRBJ2-5, with no clear D. V lost 4 bases to trimming and J lost 1 base, with 5 bases between them. CDR3 length equals 12 residues. Germline V gene sequence: CDR1 SGHRS, CDR2 YFSETQ. CDR3 DNA: TGCGCCAGCAGCCCCTTCCAAGAGACCCAGTACTTC. It specifies CASSPFQETQYF.

In its sample, this clonotype was seen a few times. The V gene is TRBV5-1, the J gene TRBJ2-3, with 8 bases identical to TRBD2. The CDR3 extends over 16 amino acids. Germline-derived CDR1 and CDR2 are SGHRS and YFSETQ. V lost 3 bases to trimming and J lost 1 base; unmatched junction nucleotides: 7. CDR3 DNA sequence: TGCGCCAGCAGCTCCCTAAGCGGGGGAGGCACAGATACGCAGTATTTT. This sequence encodes CASSSLSGGGTDTQYF.